A single sample is the source of the 10 T cell receptor beta chains below, sequenced in a study of cytomegalovirus exposure and HLA in healthy donors (dated by TCRdb to about 2017). Library construction relied on the immunoSEQ multiplex PCR assay. For the multiplex PCR, a mixture combining 60 forward primers for TCR Vbeta segments and 13 reverse primers for TCR Jbeta segments was used. TCRdb limited this immuneACCESS table to in-frame rearrangements with V and J called. A share of clones is missing; checked studies link under half to unresolved V genes, and the rest is unexplained. For this sample the table gives around 100,000 clones, of which around 75% were detected only once. Jointly, the top ten make up about 10% of the sample. Sequencing was done on a sample of PBMCs. Receptors were obtained from a middle-aged man in good health and CMV-seronegative.

The genes are TRBV6-1 and TRBJ2-1; D not resolved. The V gene's germline CDR1 is MNHNS and CDR2 SASEGT. V was clipped by 1 base and J by 6 bases, with 7 bases between them. The CDR3 totals 13 residues. The CDR3 spells CASSEDWANEQFF. CDR3 bases: TGTGCCAGCAGTGAAGACTGGGCCAATGAGCAGTTCTTC.

The chain is built from TRBV27 and TRBJ2-2; 11 bases agree with TRBD2. The CDR3 is 14 residues long. Germline V gene sequence: CDR1 MNHEY, CDR2 SMNVEV (reference sequence). The J segment lost 6 bases and the V segment lost 8 bases, leaving 5 bases of the junction unmatched. Here the CDR3 DNA reads TGTGCCAGCTGCCCACTAGCGGGAGCCGGGGAGCTGTTTTTT. Protein product: CASCPLAGAGELFF.

This chain joins TRBV4-2 and TRBJ2-4; D may be TRBD2 (5 bases). This CDR3 region has 16 residues. Between the trimmed V and J ends, which lost 0 bases and 2 bases, there was a span of 11 bases. CDR1 and CDR2 from the germline V gene are LGHNA and YNFKEQ. CDR3 amino acids: CASSQDLAGPKNIQYF. Written as DNA, the CDR3 is TGTGCCAGCAGCCAAGACCTGGCGGGTCCCAAAAACATTCAGTACTTC.

The chain links TRBV19 to TRBJ2-1; 8 bases align to TRBD2. The V segment lost 6 bases and the J segment 0 bases; nucleotides outside the gene matches: 10. Per germline, CDR1 LNHDA and CDR2 SQIVND (reference sequence). This CDR3 is built from 17 residues. The DNA of the CDR3 is TGTGCCAGTAGGGCCGGGGGGGGGTTAAGCTCCTACAATGAGCAGTTCTTC. Its translation is CASRAGGGLSSYNEQFF.

In regard to this clone: The CDR3 does not close with the conserved phenylalanine or tryptophan, likely indicating a read error. The DNA is omitted, as the CDR3 cannot be located on it reliably, and the CDR3 follows TCRdb's listing. This rearrangement joins TRBV6-1 to TRBJ2-7; TRBD1 reflects the table's D call only, with no check against the DNA. Ends included, the CDR3 has 14 residues. CDR1 and CDR2 (germline): MNHNS, SASEGT. CDR3 amino acids: CASSETPGATGARL.

The CDR3, as DNA: TGTGCCAGCAGTGGGGAGCGGGACTACGAGCAGTACTTC. It codes for CASSGERDYEQYF. The V call is TRBV6-1, the J call TRBJ2-5; 7 bases align to TRBD2. The J call may be faulty, since TRBJ2-7 better matches the DNA end. The germline V gene has CDR1 MNHNS and CDR2 SASEGT. This CDR3 is 13 amino acids long.

There are a few counts of this clone. The chain carries TRBV28 and TRBJ1-2; D might be TRBD1 (6 bases). V lost 1 base, J lost 8 bases, and 14 bases lay in between. The CDR3 has 14 residues. In germline, CDR1 is MDHEN, CDR2 SYDVKM. The CDR3 DNA sequence: TGTGCCAGCAGTTTATTAGGCAGGGGCAAGGGCTACACCTTC. Amino acids: CASSLLGRGKGYTF.

Only one count was recorded for this clone. The chain couples TRBV2 to TRBJ2-2, with TRBD2 identical over 12 bases. Germline V gene data show CDR1 as SNHLY and CDR2 as FYNNEI. The trim removed 8 bases at V and 5 bases at J, leaving 12 bases unmatched. The CDR3 has 17 residues. The CDR3: CASRQMTSGRGTGELFF. The DNA of the CDR3 is TGTGCCAGCCGCCAAATGACTAGCGGGAGAGGTACCGGGGAGCTGTTTTTT.

This chain connects TRBV7-2 to TRBJ2-5, with 7 bases identical to TRBD2. Germline trimming cut 5 bases from V and 2 bases from J; bases unmatched to any gene: 8. The CDR3 is 15 amino acids. Germline values: CDR1 SGHTA, CDR2 FQGNSA. CDR3 sequence: CASSALAGPQETQYF. DNA for the CDR3: TGTGCCAGCAGCGCCTTAGCGGGCCCACAAGAGACCCAGTACTTC.

The chain joins TRBV6-5 to TRBJ1-2; D ambiguous. V shed 6 bases and J shed 7 bases, with 9 bases lying between them. The CDR3 contains 11 residues. Germline values: CDR1 MNHEY, CDR2 SVGAGI. CDR3 sequence (DNA): TGTGCCAGCAGCTGGGAGGGTGGCTACACCTTC. This gives the protein CASSWEGGYTF.